What follows are 2 T cell receptor beta chains derived from one specimen sequenced in a study of immune heterogeneity within non-small cell lung tumors. The authors amplified TCR beta CDR3 by multiplex PCR with 32 V and 13 J primers. TCRdb passed the multiplex PCR reads through MiXCR, listing each CDR3 protein once. This sample has about 12,000 distinct CDR3 sequences; under 30% occur once, and the top ten carry about an eighth. Bulk tumor genomic DNA was the template, and each sample received 600 to 700 ng. Far-apart biopsies, several per primary tumor, were taken during surgery. Curative surgical treatment was performed in patients who had newly diagnosed, untreated non-small cell lung cancer. The sequenced material came from lung tumor tissue. Receptors originate from a man aged 45-65 years with non-small cell lung cancer.

The sample holds many counts of this clonotype. Its ends do not fully match the called genes, so a read error is possible. The chain has TRBV19 and TRBJ1-6, with D hard to call. CDR1 is LNHDA, CDR2 SQIVND, per germline (reference sequence). This CDR3 has 15 amino acids. CDR3 DNA sequence: TGTGCCAGTAGTCTAGAGATCTCCTATAATTCACCCCTCCACTTT. It codes for CASSLEISYNSPLHF.

This clonotype has a count of ten or more. The genes are TRBV20-1 and TRBJ1-1, with TRBD1 as a possible D gene (5 bases). This CDR3 contains 13 residues. In germline, CDR1 is DFQATT, CDR2 SNEGSKA (reference sequence). This CDR3 is CSKRGGSNTEAFF. CDR3 in DNA: TGCAGCAAGAGGGGAGGCTCGAACACTGAAGCTTTCTTT.